These 14 T cell receptor beta chains share one sample of origin, sequenced in a study of neurological immune-mediated disorders. TCRdb redid the calling of the 5' RACE reads with MiXCR, one entry per CDR3 protein. The table shows roughly 45,000 distinct CDR3 sequences, with roughly 13% occurring only once. Time point noted: longitudinal time-point 3. The material sequenced was PBMCs. These receptors were taken from a man aged 30-40 years in good health.

This clonotype was detected ten times or more. The V call is TRBV20-1, the J call TRBJ1-4; D uncertain. Trimming removed 4 bases at V and 8 bases at J, with 14 bases between. Germline values: CDR1 DFQATT, CDR2 SNEGSKA (reference sequence). There are 13 residues in the CDR3. CDR3 sequence (DNA): TGCAGTGCTACCGGGGTAACTGAAGAAAAACTGTTTTTT. Its translation: CSATGVTEEKLFF.

This clonotype turned up a few times. CDR3: CASSHDGTGGGETQYF. DNA of the CDR3: TGTGCCAGCAGTCACGACGGGACAGGGGGGGGAGAGACCCAGTACTTC. The chain couples TRBV27 to TRBJ2-5; TRBD1 agrees at 11 bases. Losses at the gene ends were 5 bases for V and 4 bases for J; bases not matched to a gene: 9. This CDR3 contains 16 residues. Germline loops: CDR1 MNHEY, CDR2 SMNVEV (reference sequence).

This clonotype has a count of ten or more. The chain couples TRBV20-1 to TRBJ2-1; the D call may be TRBD1 or TRBD2 (7 bases each). V was cut by 0 bases and J by 2 bases, with 20 bases left in between. CDR3 length: 18 residues. Germline loops: CDR1 DFQATT, CDR2 SNEGSKA (reference sequence). The CDR3 bases are TGCAGTGCTAGAGATCTCAGGGGGGGGGGACTGACCTACAATGAGCAGTTCTTC. Amino acid sequence: CSARDLRGGGLTYNEQFF.

V gene TRBV5-1 combines with J gene TRBJ2-1; D possibly corresponds to TRBD2 (5 bases). This CDR3 spans 17 amino acids. Per germline, CDR1 SGHRS and CDR2 YFSETQ. V was shortened by 0 bases and J by 0 bases, with 13 bases between the two germline ends. The CDR3 coding sequence is TGCGCCAGCAGCTTGGTGGCGGGTCCCAACTCCTACAATGAGCAGTTCTTC. It specifies CASSLVAGPNSYNEQFF.

This clonotype was detected many times. This chain connects TRBV20-1 to TRBJ1-1, with D perhaps matching TRBD1 (5 bases). The germline V and J ends were trimmed by 3 bases and 10 bases, with 9 bases remaining between them. This CDR3 spans 10 amino acids. Germline assignment: CDR1 DFQATT and CDR2 SNEGSKA (reference sequence). The CDR3 DNA reads as TGCAGTGCTAGTAATAGGGGAGCTTTCTTT. Translated, it gives CSASNRGAFF.

This clonotype was recorded many times. The chain employs TRBV20-1 and TRBJ2-7; 11 bases align to TRBD2. The CDR3 consists of 15 residues. The V gene end was trimmed by 6 bases and the J gene end by 2 bases; junction bases not matched to a gene: 9. Germline CDR1 DFQATT, CDR2 SNEGSKA (reference sequence). The CDR3 sequence: CSARLAGSLPYEQYF. CDR3 nucleotides: TGCAGTGCCCGACTAGCGGGAAGCCTTCCCTACGAGCAGTACTTC.

There are many counts of this clonotype. The chain combines TRBV20-1 with TRBJ2-5; 10 nucleotides line up with TRBD1. Unmatched junction bases numbered 3, after V lost 3 bases and J lost 5 bases. Germline V gives CDR1 DFQATT, CDR2 SNEGSKA (reference sequence). The CDR3 is 13 residues long. CDR3 DNA: TGCAGTGCTAGGGTGACAGGGGGCGAGACCCAGTACTTC. As protein: CSARVTGGETQYF.

This clonotype was recorded at least ten times. The chain has TRBV5-1 and TRBJ1-1, with 9 nucleotides matching TRBD1. The CDR3 runs to 13 residues. J was trimmed by 3 bases and V by 6 bases; bases with no gene match: 3. CDR1 is SGHRS and CDR2 is YFSETQ in the germline V gene. CDR3 nucleotides: TGCGCCAGCAAGGGACAGGGAGACACTGAAGCTTTCTTT. Translated: CASKGQGDTEAFF.

This clonotype was seen ten or more times. The chain joins TRBV20-1 to TRBJ2-7, with D unclear. Trimming removed 3 bases at V and 5 bases at J, with 11 bases between. Per the germline V gene, CDR1 is DFQATT and CDR2 is SNEGSKA (reference sequence). The CDR3 runs to 12 residues. The DNA for the CDR3 is TGCAGTGCTAGTCTTGGAAGGGACGAGCAGTACTTC. Its protein is CSASLGRDEQYF.

Concerning this clonotype: A single base separates this from a much larger clone, so it may be a read error. This chain connects TRBV7-8 to TRBJ2-1; 7 bases match TRBD1. Germline loops: CDR1 SGHVS, CDR2 FQNEAQ. This CDR3 contains 16 residues. J was trimmed by 4 bases and V by 1 base; bases with no gene match: 7. The DNA for the CDR3 is TGTGCCAGCAGCTTAGTGGACAGGTGCCTATACAATGAGCAGTTCTTC. Its translation is CASSLVDRCLYNEQFF. The entire variable domain, with the rest obtained from reference TRBV7-8 and TRBJ2-1, is as follows: GAGVSQSPRYKVAKRGQDVALRCDPISGHVSLFWYQQALGQGPEFLTYFQNEAQLDKSGLPSDRFFAERPEGSVSTLKIQRTQQEDSAVYLCASSLVDRCLYNEQFFGPGTRLTVL.

This chain connects TRBV12-3 or TRBV12-4 to TRBJ2-5; 8 positions match TRBD2. V shed 6 bases, J shed 1 base, and the junction held 4 bases outside the gene matches. This CDR3 is built from 14 residues. CDR3 protein: CASSRSGTQETQYF. The CDR3 nucleotides read TGTGCCAGCAGCCGTAGCGGGACCCAAGAGACCCAGTACTTC.

The sample holds many counts of this clonotype. The V call is TRBV12-3 or TRBV12-4, the J call TRBJ1-1, with TRBD1 matching 10 bases. After removal of 5 bases from V and 1 base from J, the junction contained 13 bases not matched to a gene. The CDR3 extends over 18 amino acids. The CDR3: CASSTSRQGAGWNTEAFF. DNA of the CDR3: TGTGCCAGCAGTACCTCTAGACAGGGGGCTGGATGGAACACTGAAGCTTTCTTT.

By proportion, this clonotype is medium-sized. As DNA, the CDR3 is TGTGCCAGCAGCTTAGCGACGGCGGGCCTCCCCTCATCCCAGTACTTC. This gives the protein CASSLATAGLPSSQYF. The V and J genes are TRBV7-6 and TRBJ2-5; possible D gene TRBD2, 5 bases. The CDR3 contains 16 residues. V lost 0 bases and J 9 bases, leaving 20 bases between the germline ends. The V gene's germline CDR1 is SGHVS and CDR2 FNYEAQ. Together with reference TRBV7-6 and TRBJ2-5, the CDR3 gives the full variable domain: GAGVSQSPRYKVTKRGQDVALRCDPISGHVSLYWYRQALGQGPEFLTYFNYEAQQDKSGLPNDRFSAERPEGSISTLTIQRTEQRDSAMYRCASSLATAGLPSSQYFGPGTRLLVL.

This clonotype was recorded at least ten times. The chain combines TRBV20-1 with TRBJ2-7; TRBD2 aligns across 8 bases. Germline loops: CDR1 DFQATT, CDR2 SNEGSKA (reference sequence). The J segment lost 3 bases and the V segment lost 1 base, leaving 17 bases of the junction unmatched. CDR3 length: 18 amino acids. The CDR3 DNA reads as TGCAGTGCTAGAGGGGGAGTTCTAGCGGGCCGGGATTACTACGAGCAGTACTTC. It encodes CSARGGVLAGRDYYEQYF.